A selection of T cell receptor beta chains follows, all from one sample in a study of cytomegalovirus exposure and HLA in healthy donors. Clones were sequenced by immunoSEQ multiplex PCR, and TCRdb holds only the in-frame ones, with some missing. The repertoire holds around 170,000 clones, with about 79% as singletons. The sample taken for sequencing was PBMCs. These TCRs come from a young man in good health and CMV-seronegative. Both conserved end residues are part of each CDR3. A D gene is named only where the DNA matches it firmly. Expanded clones are given a class, and other clones once, few, many or no size at all.

j_call clone_size d_call v_call cdr3_nt cdr3_aa
TRBJ1-2 . . TRBV30 TGTGCCTGGACAATAGGGAGGGGTTTCTATGGCTACACCTTC CAWTIGRGFYGYTF
TRBJ2-7 . . TRBV6-1 TGTGCCAGCAGTGAGGACACCTACGAGCAGTACTTC CASSEDTYEQYF
TRBJ2-3 . TRBD2 TRBV5-4 TGTGCCAGCAGCTTGGGCCCCGCTAGCGGGGGGGCGGCAGATACGCAGTATTTT CASSLGPASGGAADTQYF
TRBJ1-5 . . TRBV6-1 TGTGCCAGCAGCACCCGGGACAACAATCAGCCCCAGCATTTT CASSTRDNNQPQHF
TRBJ1-1 . TRBD1 TRBV4-1 TGCGCCAGCAGCCTCCAACGGACAGGTTCAAGGGGAACTGAAGCTTTCTTT CASSLQRTGSRGTEAFF
TRBJ1-1 . . TRBV30 TGTGCCTGGAGTGACGGTGGGAGGGGGAACACTGAAGCTTTCTTT CAWSDGGRGNTEAFF
TRBJ2-2 few . TRBV4-2 TGTGCCAGCAGCCCCCCCGCGAGGAACACCGGGGAGCTGTTTTTT CASSPPARNTGELFF
TRBJ1-5 . . TRBV21-1 TGTGCCAGCAGCAAAGCGACAGGGGGCTTTTATCAGCCCCAGCATTTT CASSKATGGFYQPQHF
TRBJ1-2 . . TRBV9 TGTGCCAGCAGCGTCGAGGAGAACTATGGCTACACCTTC CASSVEENYGYTF
TRBJ2-1 . . TRBV28 TGTGCCAGCAGTCCTCGGAAGGGGGCCTACAATGAGCAGTTCTTC CASSPRKGAYNEQFF
TRBJ1-6 . TRBD1 TRBV27 TGTGCCAGCGGGACAGGGGCTGGGAATTCACCCCTCCACTTT CASGTGAGNSPLHF
TRBJ1-1 . . TRBV4-1 TGCGCCAGCAGCCAAGATACAGCCGCCAACACTGAAGCTTTCTTT CASSQDTAANTEAFF
TRBJ1-1 few . TRBV7-9 TGTGCCAGCAGCTTGGAGAGAGAAGCTTTCTTT CASSLEREAFF
TRBJ2-7 . . TRBV27 TGTGCCAGCAGTTTAACGACAGGTTACGAGCAGTACTTC CASSLTTGYEQYF
TRBJ2-5 few . TRBV27 TGTGCCAGCAGTTTACGAGGGTTCGGAGAGACCCAGTACTTC CASSLRGFGETQYF
TRBJ1-5 . TRBD1 TRBV19 TGTGCCAGTACCCCCCTAGGGACAGGGGGCGATCAGCCCCAGCATTTT CASTPLGTGGDQPQHF
TRBJ1-6 . TRBD1 TRBV28 TGTGCCAGCAGCCTGCCGACAGGGAGCAATTCACCCCTCCACTTT CASSLPTGSNSPLHF
TRBJ2-7 once . TRBV11-2 TGTGCCAGCAGCTTAGCCTTAGGGGCCCACGAGCAGTACTTC CASSLALGAHEQYF
TRBJ1-4 . TRBD1 TRBV6-5 TGTGCCAGCAGTTCCCGACAGGGCCTAACTAATGAAAAACTGTTTTTT CASSSRQGLTNEKLFF
TRBJ2-1 . . TRBV10-3 TGTGCCGGCTCGGTAGGGGGAATTTACAATGAGCAGTTCTTC CAGSVGGIYNEQFF
TRBJ1-4 . . TRBV5-6 TGTGCCAGCAGCGCGCCCCCTGCTAATGAAAAACTGTTTTTT CASSAPPANEKLFF
TRBJ2-7 once TRBD2 TRBV6-6 TGTGCCAGCAGTTTCCCACTAGCGGCGAGCTCCTACGAGCAGTACTTC CASSFPLAASSYEQYF
TRBJ1-1 . TRBD1 TRBV27 TGTGCCAGCACCTCCAGGGGAACAGGGGCTATGAACACTAAAGCTTTCTTT CASTSRGTGAMNTKAFF
TRBJ1-6 . . TRBV28 TGTGCCAGCACAATGGAAAATGGGGGCTCTAATTCACCCCTCCACTTT CASTMENGGSNSPLHF
TRBJ2-7 once TRBD2 TRBV28 TGTGCCAGCAGTTCCCCTAGCGGGGGTACTTACGAGCAGTACTTC CASSSPSGGTYEQYF
TRBJ2-2 . . TRBV27 TGTGCCAGCAGTTTAACTCCCGTCCCCGGGGAGCTGTTTTTT CASSLTPVPGELFF
TRBJ1-1 . . TRBV18 TGTGCCAGCTCAAATCCAGACAGGCCAGCTTTCTTT CASSNPDRPAFF
TRBJ1-4 . TRBD1 TRBV5-1 TGCGCCAGCAGCCATGGACAGGGGGGGGCTAATGAAAAACTGTTTTTT CASSHGQGGANEKLFF
TRBJ2-6 . TRBD1 TRBV19 TGTGCCAGTAGTATCTGGGCAGGGGGCGGTGGGGCCAACGTCCTGACTTTC CASSIWAGGGGANVLTF
TRBJ2-1 . TRBD1 TRBV7-6 TGTGCCAGCAGCTTGACGGGACAGAGCTCCTACAATGAGCAGTTCTTC CASSLTGQSSYNEQFF
TRBJ2-7 . TRBD2 TRBV7-9 TGTGCCAGCAGCTTAGCGGGAGGGGTCGAGCAGTACTTC CASSLAGGVEQYF
TRBJ2-7 . TRBD1 TRBV6-1 TGTGCCAGCAGGGGACAGGGGGCGGGCGAGCAGTACTTC CASRGQGAGEQYF
TRBJ2-3 . TRBD2 TRBV30 TGTGCCTGGAGCCTCCTGCTAGCGGGACCAGATACGCAGTATTTT CAWSLLLAGPDTQYF
TRBJ1-3 few . TRBV10-3 TGTGCCATCAGTGAGATTGTTAGAACAGGGGGAAACACCATATATTTT CAISEIVRTGGNTIYF
TRBJ2-7 . . TRBV6-1 TGTGCCTGCCAGAGGGCGCCCAACTACGAGCAGTACTTC CACQRAPNYEQYF
TRBJ2-1 . . TRBV9 TGTGCCAGCAGCGTAGGAAGGGGCGGCTACAATGAGCAGTTCTTC CASSVGRGGYNEQFF
TRBJ2-5 . . TRBV29-1 TGCAGCGCCGAGGGCTTCCAAGAGACCCAGTACTTC CSAEGFQETQYF
TRBJ1-1 . TRBD1 TRBV5-5 TGTGCCAGCAGCCCTCACGCGGACAGGGGCGGCACTGAAGCTTTCTTT CASSPHADRGGTEAFF
TRBJ2-7 . . TRBV5-1 TGCGCCAGCAGCTTGGGCTTTGGCCAGGCCCTTCGTGAGCAGTACTTC CASSLGFGQALREQYF
TRBJ2-3 few TRBD2 TRBV9 TGTGCCAGCAGCGTGACTAGCGGGATAACAGATACGCAGTATTTT CASSVTSGITDTQYF
TRBJ1-1 . . TRBV5-6 TGTGCCAGCAGCCTCGTCCACATGAACACTGAAGCTTTCTTT CASSLVHMNTEAFF
TRBJ2-1 . TRBD2 TRBV5-6 TGTGCCAGCAGCTCAATGGGACTAGCGGGGGCTCACAATGAGCAGTTCTTC CASSSMGLAGAHNEQFF
TRBJ2-3 few . TRBV18 TGTGCCAGCTCACCTACCGTAGTGGGCACAGATACGCAGTATTTT CASSPTVVGTDTQYF
TRBJ2-7 . . TRBV7-9 TGTGCCAGCAGCGCACAGGGCAACGAGCAGTACTTC CASSAQGNEQYF
TRBJ2-1 . . TRBV6-1 TGTGCCAGCAGTCGAGTAACAGGGAGTCGAAATGAGCAGTTCTTC CASSRVTGSRNEQFF
TRBJ2-5 . . TRBV5-1 TGCGCCAGCAACGAGGGGACAACGGCGGAGACCCAGTACTTC CASNEGTTAETQYF